This T cell receptor (beta chain) came from a study of cytomegalovirus exposure and HLA in healthy donors. Use of 60 Vbeta and 13 Jbeta primers characterized the PCR. TCRdb's table, derived via immunoSEQ multiplex PCR, lists solely in-frame clones and lacks some. The table lists 150,000 to 200,000 clones, about 80% of them singletons. V shed 5 bases, J shed 5 bases, and the junction held 6 bases outside the gene matches. CDR1 LGHNT and CDR2 FRNRAP come from the germline V gene. The CDR3 consists of 16 residues. The receptor's source is a man in his forties or fifties in good health and CMV-seropositive. The genes are TRBV12-5 and TRBJ2-3, with TRBD2 identical over 14 bases. The sequenced material came from PBMCs. The CDR3 DNA reads as TGTGCTAGTGGTCGGGGACTAGCGGGAGCTGGAGATACGCAGTATTTT. Translated: CASGRGLAGAGDTQYF. Full variable domain (remainder filled in from reference TRBV12-5 and TRBJ2-3): DARVTQTPRHKVTEMGQEVTMRCQPILGHNTVFWYRQTMMQGLELLAYFRNRAPLDDSGMPKDRFSAEMPDATLATLKIQPSEPRDSAVYFCASGRGLAGAGDTQYFGPGTRLTVL.